The rows below give T cell receptor beta chains drawn from one sample of a study of OX40 agonist ivuxolimab in advanced cancers. The data were produced by immunoSEQ multiplex PCR, yet TCRdb's version contains in-frame clones alone and is incomplete. The profile shows some 40,000 clones, 80% of them singletons. The sample consisted of CD4+ or CD8+ T cells sorted from blood, taken in a trial of the OX40 agonist ivuxolimab. The receptors come from an adult with an advanced solid tumor such as melanoma, head and neck, liver or kidney cancer. The CDR3 runs from the conserved cysteine through the conserved F or W. Each record gives: V gene, clone size, J gene, CDR3 length, D gene, CDR3 DNA, CDR3 protein. The D gene is left open where the match is weak. Only some rows state a clone size, as once, few, many or a class for expanded clones.

v_call: TRBV27; clone_size: medium-sized; j_call: TRBJ1-1; cdr3_length: 14; d_call: -; cdr3_nt: TGTGCCAGCACCACCGGTGGGGGGGCTACTGAAGCTTTCTTT; cdr3_aa: CASTTGGGATEAFF
v_call: TRBV7-8; clone_size: -; j_call: TRBJ1-1; cdr3_length: 12; d_call: -; cdr3_nt: TGTGCCAGCAGCCTGGGAGGGTGGAGAGCTTTCTTT; cdr3_aa: CASSLGGWRAFF
v_call: TRBV18; clone_size: -; j_call: TRBJ1-6; cdr3_length: 14; d_call: -; cdr3_nt: TGTGCCAGCTCCGAGGCCCCCTATAATTCACCCCTCCACTTT; cdr3_aa: CASSEAPYNSPLHF
v_call: TRBV6-6; clone_size: -; j_call: TRBJ2-7; cdr3_length: 14; d_call: TRBD1; cdr3_nt: TGTGCCAGCAGACGGACAGGGGGCGCGTCCGAGCAGTACTTC; cdr3_aa: CASRRTGGASEQYF
v_call: TRBV2; clone_size: -; j_call: TRBJ1-3; cdr3_length: 14; d_call: -; cdr3_nt: TGTGCCAGCAGTTCTTGGGGCGGTGGAAACACCATATATTTT; cdr3_aa: CASSSWGGGNTIYF
v_call: TRBV11-2; clone_size: -; j_call: TRBJ2-1; cdr3_length: 14; d_call: -; cdr3_nt: TGTGCCAGCAGCCTCGATTTGGCGGGAAATGAGCAGTTCTTC; cdr3_aa: CASSLDLAGNEQFF
v_call: TRBV25-1; clone_size: -; j_call: TRBJ2-5; cdr3_length: 13; d_call: TRBD2; cdr3_nt: TGTGCCAGCGCGGGACTAGCGGAAGAGACCCAGTACTTC; cdr3_aa: CASAGLAEETQYF
v_call: TRBV20-1; clone_size: -; j_call: TRBJ2-5; cdr3_length: 10; d_call: -; cdr3_nt: TGCAGTGCCCACAAAGAGACCCAGTACTTC; cdr3_aa: CSAHKETQYF
v_call: TRBV29-1; clone_size: -; j_call: TRBJ2-7; cdr3_length: 16; d_call: TRBD2; cdr3_nt: TGCAGCGTTGGGGAGGGGGGGACTAGCGGGAGGAGCGAGCAGTACTTC; cdr3_aa: CSVGEGGTSGRSEQYF
v_call: TRBV11-2; clone_size: -; j_call: TRBJ2-5; cdr3_length: 15; d_call: -; cdr3_nt: TGTGCCAGCAGCCCAAAAGGAGATGTGCTGGAGACCCAGTACTTC; cdr3_aa: CASSPKGDVLETQYF
v_call: TRBV29-1; clone_size: -; j_call: TRBJ1-2; cdr3_length: 17; d_call: TRBD1; cdr3_nt: TGCAGCGTTGAAGATTCTATTATTGACAGGGGCGCCTATGGCTACACCTTC; cdr3_aa: CSVEDSIIDRGAYGYTF
v_call: TRBV7-2; clone_size: -; j_call: TRBJ2-5; cdr3_length: 16; d_call: TRBD1; cdr3_nt: TGTGCCAGCAGCCCCTCCTGGGACAGTTTGAGGGAGACCCAGTACTTC; cdr3_aa: CASSPSWDSLRETQYF
v_call: TRBV4-2; clone_size: -; j_call: TRBJ2-2; cdr3_length: 19; d_call: TRBD1; cdr3_nt: TGTGCCAGCAGCCAAGGTCTCATACAGGGGATTATTAGGACCGGGGAGCTGTTTTTT; cdr3_aa: CASSQGLIQGIIRTGELFF
v_call: TRBV7-9; clone_size: -; j_call: TRBJ2-7; cdr3_length: 14; d_call: TRBD1; cdr3_nt: TGTGCCAGCAGCTCGGACAGGGGGCCGAGCGAGCAGTACTTC; cdr3_aa: CASSSDRGPSEQYF
v_call: TRBV6-5; clone_size: medium-sized; j_call: TRBJ2-5; cdr3_length: 15; d_call: -; cdr3_nt: TGTGCCAGCAGCTATACATGGGGAGAGCAACAGACCCAGTACTTC; cdr3_aa: CASSYTWGEQQTQYF
v_call: TRBV13; clone_size: few; j_call: TRBJ2-6; cdr3_length: 16; d_call: -; cdr3_nt: TGTGCCAGCAGCTTAGGTCCCCGGGCTGGGGCCAACGTCCTGACTTTC; cdr3_aa: CASSLGPRAGANVLTF
v_call: TRBV30; clone_size: -; j_call: TRBJ2-1; cdr3_length: 15; d_call: -; cdr3_nt: TGTGCCTGGAGTGTACCTGGGCGGTCCTACAATGAGCAGTTCTTC; cdr3_aa: CAWSVPGRSYNEQFF
v_call: TRBV5-1; clone_size: -; j_call: TRBJ2-7; cdr3_length: 14; d_call: -; cdr3_nt: TGCGCCAGCAGCTTGGACCTGTCTGCCTACGAGCAGTACTTC; cdr3_aa: CASSLDLSAYEQYF
v_call: TRBV15; clone_size: -; j_call: TRBJ2-2; cdr3_length: 15; d_call: TRBD1; cdr3_nt: TGTGCCACCAGCAGCTGGACAGGTGGCACCGGGGAGCTGTTTTTT; cdr3_aa: CATSSWTGGTGELFF
v_call: TRBV28; clone_size: -; j_call: TRBJ1-5; cdr3_length: 14; d_call: -; cdr3_nt: TGTGCCAGCAGTCAGACAGGAAACAATCAGCCCCAGCATTTT; cdr3_aa: CASSQTGNNQPQHF
v_call: TRBV6-6; clone_size: -; j_call: TRBJ2-1; cdr3_length: 14; d_call: -; cdr3_nt: TGTGCCAGCAGTCGCGGGACATCGTACAATGAGCAGTTCTTC; cdr3_aa: CASSRGTSYNEQFF
v_call: TRBV9; clone_size: -; j_call: TRBJ1-4; cdr3_length: 16; d_call: -; cdr3_nt: TGTGCCAGCAGCTTCTCGGGGAGGGGCGGTAATGAAAAACTGTTTTTT; cdr3_aa: CASSFSGRGGNEKLFF
v_call: TRBV2; clone_size: once; j_call: TRBJ2-1; cdr3_length: 14; d_call: TRBD1; cdr3_nt: TGTGCCAGCAGTGCTAGGACAGGGGTCAATGAGCAGTTCTTC; cdr3_aa: CASSARTGVNEQFF
v_call: TRBV18; clone_size: -; j_call: TRBJ2-3; cdr3_length: 15; d_call: -; cdr3_nt: TGTGCCAGCTCACCAGGGACTGGACGCACAGATACGCAGTATTTT; cdr3_aa: CASSPGTGRTDTQYF
v_call: TRBV9; clone_size: -; j_call: TRBJ1-3; cdr3_length: 15; d_call: -; cdr3_nt: TGTGCCAGCAGTAGAACTATAGGGGAGGGAAACACCATATATTTT; cdr3_aa: CASSRTIGEGNTIYF
v_call: TRBV14; clone_size: -; j_call: TRBJ1-1; cdr3_length: 13; d_call: -; cdr3_nt: TGTGCCAGCAGCCAACTAGTGAACACTGAAGCTTTCTTT; cdr3_aa: CASSQLVNTEAFF
v_call: TRBV6-1; clone_size: -; j_call: TRBJ2-2; cdr3_length: 15; d_call: TRBD2; cdr3_nt: TGTGCCAGCAGTGAAGCCGCTAGCGGTACCGGGGAGCTGTTTTTT; cdr3_aa: CASSEAASGTGELFF
v_call: TRBV30; clone_size: -; j_call: TRBJ2-3; cdr3_length: 13; d_call: -; cdr3_nt: TGTGCCTGGAGTGTAGCCCCGGGACAAGGGATTTATTTT; cdr3_aa: CAWSVAPGQGIYF
v_call: TRBV4-2; clone_size: -; j_call: TRBJ2-1; cdr3_length: 19; d_call: -; cdr3_nt: TGTGCCAGCAGCCAAGTCCAAAGGGTACAGGCGAGCTCCTACAATGAGCAGTTCTTC; cdr3_aa: CASSQVQRVQASSYNEQFF
v_call: TRBV10-3; clone_size: -; j_call: TRBJ1-1; cdr3_length: 13; d_call: -; cdr3_nt: TGTGCCATCACCCCGGGATCCCGGACTGAAGCTTTCTTT; cdr3_aa: CAITPGSRTEAFF
v_call: TRBV2; clone_size: -; j_call: TRBJ2-7; cdr3_length: 13; d_call: -; cdr3_nt: TGTGCCAGTATGTCCAGGGAGGACTACGAGCAGTACTTC; cdr3_aa: CASMSREDYEQYF
v_call: TRBV27; clone_size: -; j_call: TRBJ2-2; cdr3_length: 16; d_call: TRBD2; cdr3_nt: TGTGCCAGCAGTCGGACTAGCGGGGGGACCACCGGGGAGCTGTTTTTT; cdr3_aa: CASSRTSGGTTGELFF
v_call: TRBV11-3; clone_size: -; j_call: TRBJ2-2; cdr3_length: 14; d_call: TRBD1; cdr3_nt: TGTGCCAGCAGCCCCACAGGGGGCGGCGGGGAGCTGTTTTTT; cdr3_aa: CASSPTGGGGELFF
v_call: TRBV18; clone_size: -; j_call: TRBJ2-3; cdr3_length: 13; d_call: -; cdr3_nt: TGTGCCAGCTCACCGACTAGCACAGATACGCAGTATTTT; cdr3_aa: CASSPTSTDTQYF
v_call: TRBV5-4; clone_size: -; j_call: TRBJ2-5; cdr3_length: 19; d_call: -; cdr3_nt: TGTGCCAGCAGCTTTGGCCGGTCCCTGGGGAGACAGAACCAAGAGACCCAGTACTTC; cdr3_aa: CASSFGRSLGRQNQETQYF
v_call: TRBV5-1; clone_size: -; j_call: TRBJ2-1; cdr3_length: 15; d_call: -; cdr3_nt: TGCGCCAGCAGCTTGGTAGCTGGCTCCTACAATGAGCAGTTCTTC; cdr3_aa: CASSLVAGSYNEQFF
v_call: TRBV18; clone_size: -; j_call: TRBJ1-3; cdr3_length: 12; d_call: -; cdr3_nt: TGTGCCAGCTCCCCCTCTGGAAACACCATATATTTT; cdr3_aa: CASSPSGNTIYF